The rows below give T cell receptor beta chains drawn from one sample of a study of tumor-infiltrating lymphocytes in primary liver carcinoma. TCRdb processed the multiplex PCR reads anew with MiXCR; each CDR3 protein has one entry. The table lists some 120,000 distinct CDR3 sequences, 50% to 70% of them singletons. The sample consisted of liver tumor tissue from sampling region 1. These receptors came from a woman aged 60 to 75 with primary liver carcinoma and hepatitis B virus infection. CDR3s include the opening cysteine and the closing phenylalanine or tryptophan. A D gene is named only where the DNA matches it firmly. For some rows the clone size is stated as once, few or many, or as a class when expanded; others skip it.

d_gene: NA
abundance: NA
v_gene: TRBV2
j_gene: TRBJ2-7
CDR3aa: CASSSEGHSYEQYF
CDR3nt: TGTGCCAGCAGCTCAGAAGGGCACTCCTACGAGCAGTACTTC

d_gene: NA
abundance: many
v_gene: TRBV4-1
j_gene: TRBJ1-5
CDR3aa: CASSQGGHSNQPQHF
CDR3nt: TGCGCCAGCAGCCAAGGAGGGCATAGCAATCAGCCCCAGCATTTT

d_gene: NA
abundance: once
v_gene: TRBV11-2
j_gene: TRBJ1-4
CDR3aa: CASSPWKGNEKLLF
CDR3nt: TGTGCCAGCAGCCCATGGAAGGGGAATGAAAAACTGCTTTTT

d_gene: NA
abundance: many
v_gene: TRBV6-6
j_gene: TRBJ2-7
CDR3aa: CASSPAWEQYF
CDR3nt: TGTGCCAGCAGCCCCGCATGGGAGCAATACTTC

d_gene: NA
abundance: NA
v_gene: TRBV5-1
j_gene: TRBJ1-5
CDR3aa: CASSFREPQNF
CDR3nt: TGCGCCAGCAGCTTCCGGGAGCCCCAGAATTTT

d_gene: NA
abundance: NA
v_gene: TRBV12-3/TRBV12-4
j_gene: TRBJ2-1
CDR3aa: CASSPLVSSFNNEKFF
CDR3nt: TGTGCTAGCAGTCCCCTTGTTTCTAGCTTCAACAATGAGAAGTTCTTC

d_gene: NA
abundance: many
v_gene: TRBV12-3/TRBV12-4
j_gene: TRBJ2-3
CDR3aa: CASSFSGGTDTQYF
CDR3nt: TGTGCCAGCAGTTTCTCCGGAGGCACAGATACGCAGTATTTT

d_gene: NA
abundance: NA
v_gene: TRBV18
j_gene: TRBJ1-1
CDR3aa: CASSPGVEAFF
CDR3nt: TGTGCCAGCTCACCAGGGGTTGAAGCTTTCTTT

d_gene: NA
abundance: many
v_gene: TRBV28
j_gene: TRBJ1-6
CDR3aa: CASSLGRAYNSPLHF
CDR3nt: TGTGCCAGCAGTTTAGGCAGGGCCTATAATTCACCCCTCCACTTT

d_gene: NA
abundance: many
v_gene: TRBV29-1
j_gene: TRBJ2-1
CDR3aa: CSVGERTYNEQFF
CDR3nt: TGCAGCGTTGGAGAAAGGACCTACAATGAGCAGTTCTTC

d_gene: NA
abundance: many
v_gene: TRBV6-1
j_gene: TRBJ2-1
CDR3aa: CASTLGAGVYNEQFF
CDR3nt: TGTGCCAGCACCTTGGGGGCGGGAGTCTACAATGAGCAGTTCTTC

d_gene: TRBD1
abundance: many
v_gene: TRBV5-6
j_gene: TRBJ1-6
CDR3aa: CASSWGTEVSPLHF
CDR3nt: TGTGCCAGCAGCTGGGGGACAGAGGTTTCACCCCTCCACTTT

d_gene: NA
abundance: few
v_gene: TRBV28
j_gene: TRBJ1-1
CDR3aa: CASNGGGFGEAFF
CDR3nt: TGTGCCAGCAATGGGGGTGGGTTTGGTGAAGCTTTCTTT

d_gene: TRBD1
abundance: NA
v_gene: TRBV14
j_gene: TRBJ2-1
CDR3aa: CASSLLRGLTGNGQFF
CDR3nt: TGTGCCAGCAGCCTTCTCAGGGGGTTAACAGGCAATGGGCAGTTCTTC

d_gene: NA
abundance: NA
v_gene: TRBV11-1
j_gene: TRBJ2-1
CDR3aa: CASSLVIGGNYNEQFF
CDR3nt: TGTGCCAGCAGCTTAGTCATTGGCGGGAACTACAATGAGCAGTTCTTC

d_gene: NA
abundance: NA
v_gene: TRBV11-2
j_gene: TRBJ2-1
CDR3aa: CASSLDSTGINEQIF
CDR3nt: TGTGCCAGCAGCTTAGATTCAACGGGGATCAATGAGCAGATCTTT

d_gene: TRBD2
abundance: many
v_gene: TRBV6-4
j_gene: TRBJ2-7
CDR3aa: CASSEREGAAEQYF
CDR3nt: TGTGCCAGCAGCGAGCGGGAGGGAGCTGCGGAGCAGTACTTC

d_gene: NA
abundance: once
v_gene: TRBV11-2
j_gene: TRBJ1-1
CDR3aa: CANSWGVNTEVFF
CDR3nt: TGTGCCAACAGTTGGGGAGTGAACACTGAAGTTTTCTTT

d_gene: TRBD2
abundance: many
v_gene: TRBV6-1
j_gene: TRBJ2-7
CDR3aa: CASSDQAGSSYEQYF
CDR3nt: TGTGCCAGCAGTGACCAAGCGGGAAGCTCCTACGAGCAGTACTTC

d_gene: TRBD2
abundance: many
v_gene: TRBV10-3
j_gene: TRBJ2-1
CDR3aa: CAISELAGGRDEQFF
CDR3nt: TGTGCCATCAGTGAACTAGCGGGAGGAAGGGATGAGCAGTTCTTC

d_gene: TRBD2
abundance: many
v_gene: TRBV10-3
j_gene: TRBJ2-2
CDR3aa: CAISETSSGRKTGELFF
CDR3nt: TGTGCCATCAGTGAAACCTCTAGCGGGAGAAAGACCGGGGAGCTGTTTTTT

d_gene: TRBD1
abundance: NA
v_gene: TRBV19
j_gene: TRBJ1-2
CDR3aa: CASSDPGTGGDRNYGYTF
CDR3nt: TGTGCCAGTAGTGACCCCGGGACAGGGGGAGATAGGAACTATGGCTACACCTTC

d_gene: NA
abundance: NA
v_gene: TRBV11-2
j_gene: TRBJ2-2
CDR3aa: CASNLDRTWELFF
CDR3nt: TGTGCCAGCAATTTAGATAGGACTTGGGAGCTGTTTTTT

d_gene: NA
abundance: NA
v_gene: TRBV11-2
j_gene: TRBJ2-7
CDR3aa: CASTLTRGAGERYF
CDR3nt: TGTGCCAGCACCCTAACGAGGGGGGCCGGGGAGCGGTACTTC

d_gene: TRBD2
abundance: NA
v_gene: TRBV11-2
j_gene: TRBJ2-5
CDR3aa: CASSFYQAGEAQYF
CDR3nt: TGCGCCAGCAGCTTCTACCAAGCGGGAGAGGCACAGTACTTC

d_gene: NA
abundance: once
v_gene: TRBV11-1
j_gene: TRBJ2-4
CDR3aa: CASSLTAGQKCIQYF
CDR3nt: TGTGCCAGCAGCTTAACCGCGGGTCAAAAATGCATTCAGTACTTC

d_gene: TRBD1
abundance: many
v_gene: TRBV6-5
j_gene: TRBJ2-2
CDR3aa: CASSWDRGPGELFF
CDR3nt: TGTGCCAGCAGTTGGGACAGGGGGCCCGGGGAGCTGTTTTTT

d_gene: NA
abundance: NA
v_gene: TRBV7-9
j_gene: TRBJ1-4
CDR3aa: CASSLAGQNERLFF
CDR3nt: TGTGCCAGCAGCTTAGCGGGGCAGAATGAAAGACTGTTTTTT

d_gene: NA
abundance: NA
v_gene: TRBV6-5
j_gene: TRBJ2-3
CDR3aa: CARSSYADTQYF
CDR3nt: TGTGCCAGAAGTTCCTATGCTGATACGCAGTATTTT

d_gene: TRBD2
abundance: NA
v_gene: TRBV24-1
j_gene: TRBJ2-5
CDR3aa: CATSDPGLAGVGETQYF
CDR3nt: TGTGCCACCAGTGATCCGGGACTAGCGGGAGTGGGAGAGACCCAGTACTTC

d_gene: NA
abundance: few
v_gene: TRBV28
j_gene: TRBJ1-6
CDR3aa: CASRHGAWAGGSPLHF
CDR3nt: TGTGCCAGCAGACATGGGGCATGGGCAGGTGGTTCACCCCTCCACTTT

d_gene: NA
abundance: NA
v_gene: TRBV19
j_gene: TRBJ1-1
CDR3aa: CASSIDHGRVWNTEAFF
CDR3nt: TGTGCCAGTAGTATAGATCACGGAAGGGTTTGGAACACTGAAGCTTTCTTT

d_gene: NA
abundance: NA
v_gene: TRBV11-2
j_gene: TRBJ1-1
CDR3aa: CASSLTDAEAFF
CDR3nt: TGTGCCAGCAGCCTAACAGACGCTGAAGCTTTCTTT

d_gene: NA
abundance: few
v_gene: TRBV6-5
j_gene: TRBJ1-1
CDR3aa: CASREEVGNTGAFF
CDR3nt: TGTGCCAGCAGGGAGGAAGTAGGGAACACTGGAGCTTTCTTT

d_gene: NA
abundance: many
v_gene: TRBV28
j_gene: TRBJ2-7
CDR3aa: CAASSGEGWSEQYF
CDR3nt: TGTGCCGCCAGCAGTGGTGAGGGTTGGAGCGAGCAGTACTTC

d_gene: TRBD1
abundance: NA
v_gene: TRBV11-3
j_gene: TRBJ1-1
CDR3aa: CASSPLLRTGEQMANLNAEAFF
CDR3nt: TGTGCCAGCAGCCCTTTATTGAGGACAGGAGAACAAATGGCCAACTTGAACGCTGAAGCTTTCTTT

d_gene: TRBD2
abundance: NA
v_gene: TRBV11-2
j_gene: TRBJ2-1
CDR3aa: CASSLESGSVSEQF
CDR3nt: TGTGCCAGCAGCTTAGAGAGCGGGAGTGTGAGTGAGCAGTTC

d_gene: NA
abundance: NA
v_gene: TRBV10-3
j_gene: TRBJ2-7
CDR3aa: CAISDGRGAYEQYF
CDR3nt: TGTGCCATCAGTGACGGGCGGGGAGCCTACGAGCAGTACTTC

d_gene: NA
abundance: many
v_gene: TRBV10-3
j_gene: TRBJ2-1
CDR3aa: CAISQQPGGGVDEQFF
CDR3nt: TGTGCCATCAGTCAACAACCTGGCGGAGGGGTGGATGAGCAGTTCTTC

d_gene: NA
abundance: many
v_gene: TRBV11-3
j_gene: TRBJ2-1
CDR3aa: CASSLDPRSSYNEQFF
CDR3nt: TGTGCCAGCAGCTTAGACCCCAGGAGCTCCTACAATGAGCAGTTCTTC

d_gene: NA
abundance: NA
v_gene: TRBV11-1
j_gene: TRBJ2-1
CDR3aa: CTNNRENNEQFF
CDR3nt: TGTACCAACAACAGGGAGAACAATGAGCAGTTCTTC

d_gene: TRBD1
abundance: few
v_gene: TRBV5-6
j_gene: TRBJ1-4
CDR3aa: CASSSSGGGEKLFF
CDR3nt: TGTGCCAGCAGCTCATCAGGGGGAGGGGAAAAACTGTTTTTT

d_gene: NA
abundance: NA
v_gene: TRBV10-3
j_gene: TRBJ1-4
CDR3aa: CAISESTGTSTNEKLFF
CDR3nt: TGTGCCATCAGTGAGTCGACAGGAACTAGCACTAATGAAAAACTGTTTTTT

d_gene: TRBD2
abundance: NA
v_gene: TRBV28
j_gene: TRBJ2-7
CDR3aa: CAGSWREDPYEQYF
CDR3nt: TGTGCCGGCAGTTGGCGGGAGGACCCCTACGAGCAGTACTTC

d_gene: NA
abundance: NA
v_gene: TRBV11-2
j_gene: TRBJ2-3
CDR3aa: CASNWRLSSLTDTQYF
CDR3nt: TGTGCCAGCAACTGGAGACTGTCCTCCTTAACAGATACGCAGTATTTT

d_gene: NA
abundance: NA
v_gene: TRBV5-1
j_gene: TRBJ2-1
CDR3aa: CASSFAGPSYNEQFF
CDR3nt: TGCGCCAGCAGCTTTGCGGGCCCCTCCTACAATGAGCAGTTCTTC